The following is a T cell receptor beta chain sequence with its context. Sequencing used immunoSEQ multiplex PCR; TCRdb keeps in-frame clones, though not all of them. The repertoire holds some 300,000 clones, with around 84% as singletons. These data originate in a study of Ad26.COV2.S vaccination and SARS-CoV-2 variants. Sample treatment: about 20 received Ad26.COV2.S at low or high dose, single or two shots; about 5 received placebo; per-sample allocation not given. Samples were taken on day 63 after the first vaccine or placebo injection. An Ad26 vector expressing Wuhan-strain SARS-CoV-2 spike served as the vaccine. Trimming cost V 0 bases and J 4 bases; bases outside gene matches: 13. The CDR3 loop spans 18 amino acids. Germline assignment: CDR1 SGHRS and CDR2 YFSETQ.

This clonotype was sampled from a person aged 18 to 65 who received the Ad26.COV2.S COVID-19 vaccine or a placebo. The material was peripheral blood, obtained in a trial of Ad26.COV2.S vaccine versus placebo. The chain couples TRBV5-1 to TRBJ2-7; 10 bases fit TRBD1. CDR3 nucleotides: TGCGCCAGCAGCTTGGGCCCATCGGGACAGGGGAGCTTATACGAGCAGTACTTC. Translating it yields CASSLGPSGQGSLYEQYF.